These 22 T cell receptor beta chains share one sample of origin, sequenced in a study of T-cell reconstitution after alpha-beta-depleted transplantation in children (dated by TCRdb to 2016 to 2018). Library construction relied on PCR. The listed sequencing device is Illumina HiSeq 2500. Molecular barcoding was employed in the preparation of TCR libraries, with unique molecular identifiers being used to normalize TCRbeta repertoire quantification. TCRdb took the public reads, trimmed them with fastp at Q25, ran MiXCR for clone calling and kept in-frame beta chains. Rows merge per CDR3 protein into single entries with the most common DNA and genes. The sample has a few hundred thousand distinct CDR3 sequences on record, about a fifth of them singletons. The ten most abundant clones make up 3.8% of the sample. The specimen was PBMCs from the stem cell graft donor, collected from the stem cell graft. These receptors were obtained from a human donor who donated a stem cell graft to a child with acute myeloid leukemia.

The chain carries TRBV10-3 and TRBJ2-7, with 9 bases identical to TRBD1. The trim removed 3 bases at V and 5 bases at J, leaving 14 bases unmatched. This CDR3 is built from 17 residues. CDR1 is ENHRY and CDR2 is SYGVKD in the germline V gene. In DNA form, the CDR3 reads TGTGCCATCAGTGAAACCTCCGGGACAGGGAGCGGCGACGAGCAGTACTTC. Translation: CAISETSGTGSGDEQYF.

This clonotype came up many times. V gene TRBV20-1 combines with J gene TRBJ2-3; D might be TRBD2 (6 bases). Trimming removed 0 bases from V and 2 bases from J, with 9 bases in between. The CDR3 covers 14 residues. CDR1 DFQATT and CDR2 SNEGSKA come from the germline V gene (reference sequence). In DNA, the CDR3 is TGCAGTGCTAGAGATGGGGGGATCACAGATACGCAGTATTTT. The encoded protein is CSARDGGITDTQYF.

In this sample, this clonotype turned up a few times. The chain carries TRBV12-3 or TRBV12-4 and TRBJ2-3, with D possibly called TRBD1 or TRBD2 (5 bases each). The CDR3 is 13 amino acids. V lost 7 bases, J lost 0 bases, and 8 bases lay in between. DNA for the CDR3: TGTGCCAGCACCTGGGGGAGCACAGATACGCAGTATTTT. Residues: CASTWGSTDTQYF.

This clonotype was observed at least ten times. V gene TRBV3-1 combines with J gene TRBJ2-5; D is ambiguous. Per the germline V gene, CDR1 is LGHDT and CDR2 is YNNKEL (reference sequence). Deletions cut 1 base from V and 4 bases from J, with 7 bases between. This CDR3 has 13 residues. CDR3 nucleotides: TGTGCCAGCAGCCAAGCCAGCCCAGAGACCCAGTACTTC. Its translation: CASSQASPETQYF.

The chain has TRBV6-6 and TRBJ2-6; D is uncertain. V lost 8 bases and J lost 4, with 9 bases in between. Germline V gene sequence: CDR1 MNHNY, CDR2 SVGAGI (reference sequence). This CDR3 spans 13 amino acids. The chain's CDR3 is CASVVAGANVLTF. The DNA of the CDR3 is TGTGCCAGCGTTGTAGCCGGGGCCAACGTCCTGACTTTC.

This clonotype was picked up many times. V and J are TRBV29-1 and TRBJ2-5; TRBD1 might be the D (5 bases). CDR3 length equals 14 residues. Germline-derived CDR1 and CDR2 are SQVTM and ANQGSEA. Trimming pared 4 bases from V and 4 bases from J, leaving 16 bases between. In nucleotides, the CDR3 is TGCAGCGTTGCCCAAATGGGGCTGCGAGAGACCCAGTACTTC. Translation gives CSVAQMGLRETQYF.

This clonotype was counted a few times. This chain links TRBV20-1 with TRBJ2-5; TRBD1 agrees at 7 bases. CDR3 length: 13 amino acids. CDR1 is DFQATT and CDR2 is SNEGSKA in the germline V gene (reference sequence). V shed 6 bases, J shed 1 base, and the junction held 5 bases outside the gene matches. CDR3 amino acids: CSASGQTQETQYF. The DNA for the CDR3 is TGCAGTGCCTCGGGACAGACCCAAGAGACCCAGTACTTC.

CDR3: CASSIRGGAKNIQYF. CDR3 bases: TGTGCCAGCAGTATTCGGGGAGGGGCCAAAAACATTCAGTACTTC. The V call is TRBV12-3 or TRBV12-4, the J call TRBJ2-4; TRBD2 matches at 7 bases. CDR3 length equals 15 residues. V was pared by 5 bases and J by 1 base, with 5 bases of the junction left unmatched.

A few counts support this clonotype. This chain uses TRBV12-3 or TRBV12-4 with TRBJ1-2, with 10 bases aligning to TRBD1. This CDR3 comprises 14 residues. V dropped 8 bases and J dropped 1; count of bases not matched to a gene: 4. In DNA form, the CDR3 reads TGTGCCAGCCGAGGGACAGGGGATAACTATGGCTACACCTTC. It yields the protein CASRGTGDNYGYTF.

This sequence joins TRBV10-3 and TRBJ2-7; 11 bases align to TRBD1. CDR3 length: 14 residues. Germline trimming cut 9 bases from V and 6 bases from J; bases unmatched to any gene: 10. The germline gives CDR1 ENHRY, CDR2 SYGVKD. The CDR3 bases are TGTGCCATAGATTCCGGGACAGGGGGGAGCGAGCAGTACTTC. It yields the protein CAIDSGTGGSEQYF.

This clonotype was counted between two and nine times. This sequence joins TRBV5-1 and TRBJ2-7, with TRBD1 identical over 7 bases. There are 14 residues in the CDR3. Germline CDR1 and CDR2: SGHRS and YFSETQ. Unmatched junction bases numbered 7, after V lost 5 bases and J lost 2 bases. CDR3 protein: CASSTDRATYEQYF. CDR3 bases: TGCGCCAGCAGTACAGACAGGGCAACCTACGAGCAGTACTTC.

This clonotype came up many times. This chain links TRBV5-1 with TRBJ2-1; 10 nucleotides line up with TRBD2. CDR1 is SGHRS, CDR2 YFSETQ, per germline. V lost 5 bases, J lost 3 bases, and 2 bases stayed unmatched. The CDR3 loop spans 14 amino acids. The chain's CDR3 is CASRLAGDYNEQFF. CDR3 in DNA: TGCGCCAGCAGGCTAGCGGGGGACTACAATGAGCAGTTCTTC. Drawing the rest from reference TRBV5-1 and TRBJ2-1, the complete variable domain is KAGVTQTPRYLIKTRGQQVTLSCSPISGHRSVSWYQQTPGQGLQFLFEYFSETQRNKGNFPGRFSGRQFSNSRSEMNVSTLELGDSALYLCASRLAGDYNEQFFGPGTRLTVL.

This clonotype was seen a handful of times. This sequence joins TRBV27 and TRBJ2-1; D unresolved. Germline V gives CDR1 MNHEY, CDR2 SMNVEV (reference sequence). The germline V and J ends were trimmed by 7 bases and 2 bases, with 9 bases remaining between them. The length of the CDR3 is 13 residues. CDR3 sequence reads: CASTTSTYNEQFF. The CDR3 nucleotides are TGTGCCAGCACCACGTCCACCTACAATGAGCAGTTCTTC.

This clonotype was counted ten times or more. The V gene is TRBV5-4, the J gene TRBJ2-5, with D perhaps given as TRBD1 or TRBD2 (5 bases each). Trimming left V 4 bases short and J 2 bases short, with 9 bases between. CDR1 is SGHNT, CDR2 YYREEE, per germline (reference sequence). The CDR3 is 13 residues long. The chain's CDR3 is CASSPGTQETQYF. CDR3 in DNA: TGTGCCAGCAGCCCCGGGACGCAAGAGACCCAGTACTTC.

V usage is TRBV2 and J usage is TRBJ2-7; 12 positions agree with TRBD2. There are 14 residues in the CDR3. The germline CDR1 and CDR2 sequences are SNHLY and FYNNEI. V was pared by 11 bases and J by 2 bases, with 7 bases of the junction left unmatched. The CDR3 DNA reads TGTGCCGGGGGAACTAGCGGGAGGACCTACGAGCAGTACTTC. It is translated as CAGGTSGRTYEQYF.

This clonotype was observed a few times. V and J are TRBV6-2 or TRBV6-3 and TRBJ2-1, with 8 bases that match TRBD1. The CDR3 is 15 amino acids. V lost 6 bases and J lost 0; bases outside the gene matches: 4. Germline V gene lookup returns CDR1 MNHEY and CDR2 SVGEGT. The CDR3 nucleotides are TGTGCCAGCAGAAGGACAGGGAACTCCTACAATGAGCAGTTCTTC. Its protein is CASRRTGNSYNEQFF.

This clonotype appeared many times. The chain recombines TRBV20-1 with TRBJ2-1; D is unclear. V gave up 3 bases and J gave up 7 bases, with 7 bases separating them. CDR3 size: 11 residues. Germline V gene lookup returns CDR1 DFQATT and CDR2 SNEGSKA (reference sequence). The CDR3 spells CSARIVNEQFF. CDR3 sequence (DNA): TGCAGTGCTAGGATAGTGAATGAGCAGTTCTTC.

The chain recombines TRBV11-2 with TRBJ2-1; D is ambiguous. The CDR3 length is 16 residues. Germline values: CDR1 SGHAT, CDR2 FQNNGV. V dropped 5 bases and J dropped 2 bases, with 16 bases sitting between them. In DNA form, the CDR3 reads TGTGCCAGCAGCCCCAGTCCGGTCCATACCTACAATGAGCAGTTCTTC. Its translation: CASSPSPVHTYNEQFF.

This clonotype was picked up a small number of times. The chain is built from TRBV4-2 and TRBJ2-3, with TRBD2 matching over 7 bases. The length of the CDR3 is 17 residues. CDR1 and CDR2 (germline): LGHNA, YNFKEQ. The V gene end was trimmed by 0 bases and the J gene end by 2 bases; junction bases not matched to a gene: 8. The CDR3 loop reads CASSQEGLADHTDTQYF. The CDR3 DNA is TGTGCCAGCAGCCAAGAGGGGCTAGCGGACCACACAGATACGCAGTATTTT.

This clonotype was observed at least ten times. The rearrangement links TRBV29-1 to TRBJ2-1, with D perhaps TRBD1 (5 bases). Between the trimmed V and J ends, which lost 6 bases and 7 bases, there was a span of 13 bases. Looked up from germline, CDR1 is SQVTM and CDR2 is ANQGSEA. The CDR3 is 12 residues long. CDR3 nucleotides: TGCAGCGTCTCGGACCCAGGGAATGAGCAGTTCTTC. Translation: CSVSDPGNEQFF.

This clonotype was seen a few times. The V and J genes are TRBV20-1 and TRBJ2-7; weak D call: TRBD1 (7 bases). Germline CDR1 DFQATT, CDR2 SNEGSKA (reference sequence). With 6 bases removed from V and 6 bases from J, the gap between germline ends came to 15 bases. This CDR3 region has 12 residues. The CDR3 nucleotides are TGCAGTGCCAGGAGGGGACAGTCCGAGCAGTACTTC. This encodes CSARRGQSEQYF.

The chain carries TRBV12-3 or TRBV12-4 and TRBJ2-1; D is perhaps TRBD1 (6 bases). This CDR3 contains 13 residues. Trimming took off 5 bases at V and 3 bases at J, with 8 bases between the two ends. CDR3 sequence reads: CASSGGYYNEQFF. CDR3 DNA: TGTGCCAGCAGTGGGGGCTACTACAATGAGCAGTTCTTC.